This T cell receptor (beta chain) was retrieved from a study of cytomegalovirus exposure and HLA in healthy donors. Study-level findings and limits: In a later analysis, donors in an Asian-associated ancestry cluster reportedly had fewer N-insertions in productive TCRs than the cohort mean. Donor immune exposure was known only as CMV serostatus. In an earlier analysis, most TCR beta V segments were productive about 87% or about 30% of the time. Presence/absence comparisons presumed near-even sequencing depth among donors.

The PCR used 60 Vbeta and 13 Jbeta primers. Produced via immunoSEQ multiplex PCR; TCRdb's table is partial and in-frame only. Here the sample spans 120,000 or so clones, 70% to 85% being singletons. In regard to this clone: As yet, its antigen is unknown.

The receptor's source is a woman in her fifties or sixties in good health and CMV-seronegative. Sequences were obtained from PBMCs.

The CDR3 here is CASLPRDRQYEAFF. DNA of the CDR3: TGTGCCAGCCTCCCCCGGGACAGACAATATGAAGCTTTCTTT. The chain has TRBV28 and TRBJ1-1, with TRBD1 identical over 7 bases. Germline loops: CDR1 MDHEN, CDR2 SYDVKM. CDR3 size: 14 residues. With 8 bases clipped from V and 7 bases from J, the junction kept 13 bases outside the gene matches.